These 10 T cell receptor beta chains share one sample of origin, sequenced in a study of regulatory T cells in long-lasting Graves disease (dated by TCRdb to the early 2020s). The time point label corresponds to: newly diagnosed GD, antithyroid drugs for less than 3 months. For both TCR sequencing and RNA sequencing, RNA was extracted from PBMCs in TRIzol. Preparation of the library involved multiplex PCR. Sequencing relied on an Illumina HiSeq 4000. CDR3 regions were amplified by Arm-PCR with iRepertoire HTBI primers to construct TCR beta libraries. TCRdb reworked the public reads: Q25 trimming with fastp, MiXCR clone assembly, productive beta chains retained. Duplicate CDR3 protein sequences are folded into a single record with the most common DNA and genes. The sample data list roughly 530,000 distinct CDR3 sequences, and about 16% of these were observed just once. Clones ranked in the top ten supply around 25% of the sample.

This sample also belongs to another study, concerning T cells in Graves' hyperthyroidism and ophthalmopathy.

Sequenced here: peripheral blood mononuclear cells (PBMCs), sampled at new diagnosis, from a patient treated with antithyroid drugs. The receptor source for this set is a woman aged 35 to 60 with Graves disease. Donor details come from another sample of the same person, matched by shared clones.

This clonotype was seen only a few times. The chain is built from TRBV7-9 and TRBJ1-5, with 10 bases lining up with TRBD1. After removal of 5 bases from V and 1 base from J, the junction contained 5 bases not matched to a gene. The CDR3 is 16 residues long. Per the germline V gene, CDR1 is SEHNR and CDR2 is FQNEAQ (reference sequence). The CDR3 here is CASSLGTGESNQPQHF. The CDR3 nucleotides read TGTGCCAGCAGCCTGGGGACAGGGGAAAGCAATCAGCCCCAGCATTTT.

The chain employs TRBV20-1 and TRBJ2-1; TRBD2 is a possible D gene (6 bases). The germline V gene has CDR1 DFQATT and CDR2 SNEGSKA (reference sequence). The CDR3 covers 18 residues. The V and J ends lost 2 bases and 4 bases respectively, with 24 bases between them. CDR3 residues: CSARKGSGNSWGYNEQFF. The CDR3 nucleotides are TGCAGTGCTAGAAAGGGTAGCGGCAACTCCTGGGGGTACAATGAGCAGTTCTTC.

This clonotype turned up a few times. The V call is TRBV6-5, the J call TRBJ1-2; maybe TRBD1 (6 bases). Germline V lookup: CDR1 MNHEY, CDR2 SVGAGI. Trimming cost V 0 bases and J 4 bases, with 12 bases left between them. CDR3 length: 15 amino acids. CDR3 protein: CASSYSWGLGYGYTF. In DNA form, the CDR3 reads TGTGCCAGCAGTTACTCGTGGGGGCTGGGCTATGGCTACACCTTC.

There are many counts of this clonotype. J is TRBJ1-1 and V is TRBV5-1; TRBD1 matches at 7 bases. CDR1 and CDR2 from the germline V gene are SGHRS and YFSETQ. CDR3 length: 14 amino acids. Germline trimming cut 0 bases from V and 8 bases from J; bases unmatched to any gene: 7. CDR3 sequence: CASSLEAVTGEAFF. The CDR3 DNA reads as TGCGCCAGCAGCTTGGAGGCGGTGACAGGGGAAGCTTTCTTT.

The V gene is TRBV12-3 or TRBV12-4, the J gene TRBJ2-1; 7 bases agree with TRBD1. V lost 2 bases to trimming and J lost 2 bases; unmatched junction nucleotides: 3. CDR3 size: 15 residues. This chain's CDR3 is CASSLQGVAYNEQFF. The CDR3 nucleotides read TGTGCCAGCAGTTTACAGGGGGTGGCCTACAATGAGCAGTTCTTC.

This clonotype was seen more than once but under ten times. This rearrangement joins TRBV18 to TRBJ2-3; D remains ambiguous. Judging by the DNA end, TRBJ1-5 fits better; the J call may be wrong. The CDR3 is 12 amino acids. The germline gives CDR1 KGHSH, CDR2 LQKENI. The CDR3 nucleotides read TGTGCCAGCTCACCTTATGTGGATACGCAGCATTTT. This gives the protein CASSPYVDTQHF.

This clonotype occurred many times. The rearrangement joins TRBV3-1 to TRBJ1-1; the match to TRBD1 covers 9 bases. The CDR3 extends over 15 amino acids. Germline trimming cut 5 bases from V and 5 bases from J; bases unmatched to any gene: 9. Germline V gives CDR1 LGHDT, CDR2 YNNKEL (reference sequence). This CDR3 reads CASSARTGDHTEAFF. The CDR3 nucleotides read TGTGCCAGCAGCGCCCGGACAGGGGATCATACTGAAGCTTTCTTT.

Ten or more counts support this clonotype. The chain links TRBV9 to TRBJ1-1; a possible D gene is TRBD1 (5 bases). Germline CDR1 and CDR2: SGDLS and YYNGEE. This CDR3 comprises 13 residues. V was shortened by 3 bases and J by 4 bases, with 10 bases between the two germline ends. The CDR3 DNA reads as TGTGCCAGCAGCGCGGTGGGGGGCACTGAAGCTTTCTTT. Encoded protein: CASSAVGGTEAFF.

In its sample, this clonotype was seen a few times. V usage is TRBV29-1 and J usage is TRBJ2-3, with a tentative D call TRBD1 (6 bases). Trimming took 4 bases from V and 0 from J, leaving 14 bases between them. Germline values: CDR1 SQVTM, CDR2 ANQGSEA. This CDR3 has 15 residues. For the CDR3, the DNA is TGCAGCGTTGCTCCCGGGACAATTAGCACAGATACGCAGTATTTT. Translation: CSVAPGTISTDTQYF.

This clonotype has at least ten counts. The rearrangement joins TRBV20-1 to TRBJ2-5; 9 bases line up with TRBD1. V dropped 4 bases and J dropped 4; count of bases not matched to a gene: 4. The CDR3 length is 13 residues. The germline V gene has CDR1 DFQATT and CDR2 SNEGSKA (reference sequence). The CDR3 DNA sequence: TGCAGTGCTATTGACAGGGGGTCAGAGACCCAGTACTTC. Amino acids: CSAIDRGSETQYF.